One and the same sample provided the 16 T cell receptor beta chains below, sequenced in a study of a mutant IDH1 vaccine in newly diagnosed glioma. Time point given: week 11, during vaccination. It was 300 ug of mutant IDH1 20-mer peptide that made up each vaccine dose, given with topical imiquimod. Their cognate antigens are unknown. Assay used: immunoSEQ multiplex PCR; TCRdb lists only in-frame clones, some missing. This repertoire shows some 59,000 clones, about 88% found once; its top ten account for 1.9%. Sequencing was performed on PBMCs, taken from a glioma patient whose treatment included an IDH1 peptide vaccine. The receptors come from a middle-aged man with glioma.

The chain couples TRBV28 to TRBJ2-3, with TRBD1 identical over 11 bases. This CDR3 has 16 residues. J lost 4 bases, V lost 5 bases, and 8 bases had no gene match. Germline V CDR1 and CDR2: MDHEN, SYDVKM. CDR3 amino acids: CASSPTGTGGPDTQYF. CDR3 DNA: TGTGCCAGCAGTCCCACAGGGACAGGGGGGCCAGATACGCAGTATTTT.

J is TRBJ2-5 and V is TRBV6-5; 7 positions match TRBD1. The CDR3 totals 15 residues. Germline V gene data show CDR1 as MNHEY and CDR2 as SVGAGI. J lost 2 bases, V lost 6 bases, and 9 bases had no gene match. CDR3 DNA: TGTGCCAGCAGAGGGGGCCGGGCCCCGCAAGAGACCCAGTACTTC. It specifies CASRGGRAPQETQYF.

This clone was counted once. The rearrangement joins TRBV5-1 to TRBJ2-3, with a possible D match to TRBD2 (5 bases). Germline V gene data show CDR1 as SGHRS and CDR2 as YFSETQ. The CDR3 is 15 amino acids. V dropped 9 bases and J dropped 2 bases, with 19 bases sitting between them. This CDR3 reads CAKVLPGFITDTQYF. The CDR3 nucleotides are TGCGCCAAGGTGCTACCGGGATTCATCACAGATACGCAGTATTTT.

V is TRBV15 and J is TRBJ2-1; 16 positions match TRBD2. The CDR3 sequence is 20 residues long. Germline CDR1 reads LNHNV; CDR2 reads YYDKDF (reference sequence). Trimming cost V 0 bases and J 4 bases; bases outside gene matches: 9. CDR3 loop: CATSRDRGLAGGLMYNEQFF. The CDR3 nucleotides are TGTGCCACCAGCAGAGATAGGGGACTAGCGGGAGGGTTAATGTACAATGAGCAGTTCTTC.

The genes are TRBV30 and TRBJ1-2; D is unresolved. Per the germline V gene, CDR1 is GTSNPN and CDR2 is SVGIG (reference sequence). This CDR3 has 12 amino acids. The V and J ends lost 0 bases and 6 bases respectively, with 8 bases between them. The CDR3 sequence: CAWSVDGDGYTF. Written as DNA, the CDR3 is TGTGCCTGGAGTGTAGATGGAGATGGCTACACCTTC.

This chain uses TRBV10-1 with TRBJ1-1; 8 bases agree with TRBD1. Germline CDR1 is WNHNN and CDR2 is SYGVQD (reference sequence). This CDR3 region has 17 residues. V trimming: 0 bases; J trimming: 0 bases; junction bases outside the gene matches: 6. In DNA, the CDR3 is TGCGCCAGCAGTGAGTCGAGAGACAGGGGACTGAACACTGAAGCTTTCTTT. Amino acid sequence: CASSESRDRGLNTEAFF.

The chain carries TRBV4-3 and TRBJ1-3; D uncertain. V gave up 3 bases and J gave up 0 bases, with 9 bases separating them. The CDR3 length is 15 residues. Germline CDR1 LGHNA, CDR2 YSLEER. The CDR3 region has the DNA TGCGCCAGCAGCCATGAGACCCTCTCTGGAAACACCATATATTTT. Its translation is CASSHETLSGNTIYF.

The CDR3 region is CASSPRRTGRGTEAFF. The DNA for the CDR3 is TGTGCCAGCAGCCCACGCCGGACAGGGAGGGGCACTGAAGCTTTCTTT. The chain combines TRBV21-1 with TRBJ1-1; the DNA was not compared with TRBD1, the D call given in the table. TRBV21-1 is a known pseudogene. CDR3 length equals 16 residues.

The CDR3 DNA follows: TGCGCCAGCAGCTCCGGGACCCGCACAGATACGCAGTATTTT. Translated, it gives CASSSGTRTDTQYF. V usage is TRBV5-1 and J usage is TRBJ2-3; D is perhaps TRBD1 or TRBD2 (5 bases each). The V gene lost 3 bases and the J gene lost 1 base, with 9 bases spanning the gap. The length of the CDR3 is 14 residues. Per the germline V gene, CDR1 is SGHRS and CDR2 is YFSETQ.

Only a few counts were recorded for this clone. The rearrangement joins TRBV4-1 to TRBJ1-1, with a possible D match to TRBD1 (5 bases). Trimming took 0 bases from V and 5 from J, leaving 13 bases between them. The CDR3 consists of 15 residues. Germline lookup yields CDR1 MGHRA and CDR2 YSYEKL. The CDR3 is CASSQEGVLGTEAFF. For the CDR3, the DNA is TGCGCCAGCAGCCAAGAGGGGGTCTTGGGGACTGAAGCTTTCTTT.

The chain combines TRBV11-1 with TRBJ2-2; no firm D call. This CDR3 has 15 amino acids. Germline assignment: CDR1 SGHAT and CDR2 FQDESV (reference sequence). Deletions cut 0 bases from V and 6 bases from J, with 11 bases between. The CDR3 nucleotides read TGTGCCAGCAGCTTAGCCCTCCGGCAGTCCGGGGAGCTGTTTTTT. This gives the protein CASSLALRQSGELFF. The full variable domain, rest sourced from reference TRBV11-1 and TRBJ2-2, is EAEVAQSPRYKITEKSQAVAFWCDPISGHATLYWYRQILGQGPELLVQFQDESVVDDSQLPKDRFSAERLKGVDSTLKIQPAELGDSAMYLCASSLALRQSGELFFGEGSRLTVL.

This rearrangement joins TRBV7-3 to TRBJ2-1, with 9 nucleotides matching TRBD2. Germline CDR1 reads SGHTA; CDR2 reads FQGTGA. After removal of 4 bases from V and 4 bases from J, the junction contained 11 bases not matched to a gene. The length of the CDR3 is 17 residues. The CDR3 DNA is TGTGCCAGCAGCTCCCGGGGTCGAGCGGGAGGTTACAATGAGCAGTTCTTC. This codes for CASSSRGRAGGYNEQFF.

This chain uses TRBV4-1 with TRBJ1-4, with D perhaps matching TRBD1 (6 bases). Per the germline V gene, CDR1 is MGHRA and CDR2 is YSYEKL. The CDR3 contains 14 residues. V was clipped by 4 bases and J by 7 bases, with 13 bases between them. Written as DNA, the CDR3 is TGCGCCAGCAGCCGAGGGCAGGGGTCTGAAAAACTGTTTTTT. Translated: CASSRGQGSEKLFF.

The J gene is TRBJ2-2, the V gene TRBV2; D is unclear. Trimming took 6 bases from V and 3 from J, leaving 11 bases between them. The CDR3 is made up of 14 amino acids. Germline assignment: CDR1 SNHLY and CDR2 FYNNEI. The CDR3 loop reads CASSDVVDTGELFF. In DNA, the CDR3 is TGTGCCAGCAGCGACGTGGTGGACACCGGGGAGCTGTTTTTT. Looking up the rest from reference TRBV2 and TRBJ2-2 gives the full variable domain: EPEVTQTPSHQVTQMGQEVILRCVPISNHLYFYWYRQILGQKVEFLVSFYNNEISEKSEIFDDQFSVERPDGSNFTLKIRSTKLEDSAMYFCASSDVVDTGELFFGEGSRLTVL.

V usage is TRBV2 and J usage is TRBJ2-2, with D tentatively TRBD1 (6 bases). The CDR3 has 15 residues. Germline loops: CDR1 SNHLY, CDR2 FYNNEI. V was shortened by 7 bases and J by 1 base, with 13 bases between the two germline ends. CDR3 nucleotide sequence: TGTGCCAGCAAGGTTGGCAGGGGGAACACCGGGGAGCTGTTTTTT. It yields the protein CASKVGRGNTGELFF.

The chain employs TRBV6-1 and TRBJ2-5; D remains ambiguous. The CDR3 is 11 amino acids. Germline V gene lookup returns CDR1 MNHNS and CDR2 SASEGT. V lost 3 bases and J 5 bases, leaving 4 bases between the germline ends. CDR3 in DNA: TGTGCCAGCAGTGATGTGGAGACCCAGTACTTC. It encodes CASSDVETQYF.